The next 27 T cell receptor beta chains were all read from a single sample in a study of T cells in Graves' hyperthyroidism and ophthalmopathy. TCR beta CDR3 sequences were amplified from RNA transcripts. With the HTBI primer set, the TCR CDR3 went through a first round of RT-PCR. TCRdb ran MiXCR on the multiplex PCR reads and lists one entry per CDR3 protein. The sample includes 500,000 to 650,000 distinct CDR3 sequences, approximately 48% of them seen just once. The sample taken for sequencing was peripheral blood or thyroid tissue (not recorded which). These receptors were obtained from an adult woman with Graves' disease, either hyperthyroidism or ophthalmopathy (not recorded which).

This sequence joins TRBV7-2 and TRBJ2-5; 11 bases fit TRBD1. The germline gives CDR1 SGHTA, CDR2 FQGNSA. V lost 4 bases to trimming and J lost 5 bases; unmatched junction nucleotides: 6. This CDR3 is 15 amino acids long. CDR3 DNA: TGTGCCAGCAGCTCGGACAGGGGGCCTCGCGAGACCCAGTACTTC. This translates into CASSSDRGPRETQYF. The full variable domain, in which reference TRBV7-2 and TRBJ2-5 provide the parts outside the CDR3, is GAGVSQSPSNKVTEKGKDVELRCDPISGHTALYWYRQSLGQGLEFLIYFQGNSAPDKSGLPSDRFSAERTGGSVSTLTIQRTQQEDSAVYLCASSSDRGPRETQYFGPGTRLLVL.

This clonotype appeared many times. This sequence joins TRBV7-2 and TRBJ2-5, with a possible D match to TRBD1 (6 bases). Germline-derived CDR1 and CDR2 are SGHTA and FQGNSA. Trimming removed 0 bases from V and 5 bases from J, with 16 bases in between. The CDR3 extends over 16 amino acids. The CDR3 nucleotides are TGTGCCAGCAGCTTAGCGCTACGGCAGGGGTTGGAGACCCAGTACTTC. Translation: CASSLALRQGLETQYF.

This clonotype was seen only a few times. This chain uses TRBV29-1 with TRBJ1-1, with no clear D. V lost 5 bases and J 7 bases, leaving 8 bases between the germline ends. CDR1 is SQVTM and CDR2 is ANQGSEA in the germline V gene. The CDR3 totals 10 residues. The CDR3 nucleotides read TGCAGCGTTCGTGGGAGTGAAGCTTTCTTT. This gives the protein CSVRGSEAFF.

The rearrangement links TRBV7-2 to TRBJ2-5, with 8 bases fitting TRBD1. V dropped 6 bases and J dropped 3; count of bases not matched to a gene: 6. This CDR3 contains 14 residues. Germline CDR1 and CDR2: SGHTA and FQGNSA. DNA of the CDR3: TGTGCCAGCAGTGCAGGACAGGGTAAAGAGACCCAGTACTTC. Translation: CASSAGQGKETQYF.

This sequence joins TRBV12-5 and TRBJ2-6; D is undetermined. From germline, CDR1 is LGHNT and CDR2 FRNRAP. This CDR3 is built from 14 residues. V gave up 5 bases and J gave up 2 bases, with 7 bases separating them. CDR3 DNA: TGTGCTAGTGGTAAGGGTACTGGGGCCAACGTCCTGACTTTC. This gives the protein CASGKGTGANVLTF.

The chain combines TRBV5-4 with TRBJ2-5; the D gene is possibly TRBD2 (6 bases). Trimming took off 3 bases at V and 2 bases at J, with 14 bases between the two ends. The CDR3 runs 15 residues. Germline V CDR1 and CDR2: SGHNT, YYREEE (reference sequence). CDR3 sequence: CASSSVGAGQETQYF. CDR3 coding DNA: TGTGCCAGCAGCTCGGTCGGCGCGGGACAAGAGACCCAGTACTTC.

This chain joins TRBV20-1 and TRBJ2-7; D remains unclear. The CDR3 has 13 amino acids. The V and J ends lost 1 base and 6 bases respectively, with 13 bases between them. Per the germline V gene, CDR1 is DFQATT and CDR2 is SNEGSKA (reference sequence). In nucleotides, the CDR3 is TGCAGTGCTAGAGTCTTGATCGGCATCGAGCAGTACTTC. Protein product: CSARVLIGIEQYF.

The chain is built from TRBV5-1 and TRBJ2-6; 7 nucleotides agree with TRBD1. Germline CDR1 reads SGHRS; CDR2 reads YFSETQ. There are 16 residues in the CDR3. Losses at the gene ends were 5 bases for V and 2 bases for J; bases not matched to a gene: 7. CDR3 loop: CASRGGQLTGANVLTF. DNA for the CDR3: TGCGCCAGCAGAGGGGGACAGCTGACTGGGGCCAACGTCCTGACTTTC.

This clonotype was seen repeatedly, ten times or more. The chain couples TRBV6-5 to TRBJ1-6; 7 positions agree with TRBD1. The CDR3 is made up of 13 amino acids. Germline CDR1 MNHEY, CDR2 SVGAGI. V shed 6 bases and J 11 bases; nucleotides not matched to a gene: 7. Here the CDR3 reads CASSNRGGTPLHF. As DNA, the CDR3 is TGTGCCAGCAGCAACAGGGGCGGGACACCCCTCCACTTT.

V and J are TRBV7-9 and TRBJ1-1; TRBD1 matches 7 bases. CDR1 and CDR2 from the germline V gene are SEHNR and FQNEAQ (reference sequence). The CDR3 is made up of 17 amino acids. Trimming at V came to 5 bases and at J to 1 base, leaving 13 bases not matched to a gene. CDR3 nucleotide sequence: TGTGCCAGCAGCCCCGACAGGGCTTGGGGCTCGAACACTGAAGCTTTCTTT. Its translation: CASSPDRAWGSNTEAFF. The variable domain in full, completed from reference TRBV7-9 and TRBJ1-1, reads DTGVSQNPRHKITKRGQNVTFRCDPISEHNRLYWYRQTLGQGPEFLTYFQNEAQLEKSRLLSDRFSAERPKGSFSTLEIQRTEQGDSAMYLCASSPDRAWGSNTEAFFGQGTRLTVV.

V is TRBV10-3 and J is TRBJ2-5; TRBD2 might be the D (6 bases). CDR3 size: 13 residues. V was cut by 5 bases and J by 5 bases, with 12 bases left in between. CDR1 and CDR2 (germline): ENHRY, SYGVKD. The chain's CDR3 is CAISRGSGETQYF. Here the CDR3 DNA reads TGTGCCATCAGTCGGGGGTCCGGGGAGACCCAGTACTTC.

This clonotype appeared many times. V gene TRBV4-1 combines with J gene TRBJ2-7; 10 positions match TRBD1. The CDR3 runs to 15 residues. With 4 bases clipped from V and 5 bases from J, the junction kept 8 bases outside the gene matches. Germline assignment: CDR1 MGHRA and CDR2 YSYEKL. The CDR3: CASSLRDRGLDEQYF. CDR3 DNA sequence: TGCGCCAGCAGCCTTCGGGACAGGGGACTGGACGAGCAGTACTTC.

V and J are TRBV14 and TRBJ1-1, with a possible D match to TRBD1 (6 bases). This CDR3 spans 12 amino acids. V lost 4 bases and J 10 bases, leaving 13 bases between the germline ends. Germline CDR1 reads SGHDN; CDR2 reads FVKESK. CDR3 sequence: CASSPEWGRAFF. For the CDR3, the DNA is TGTGCCAGCAGCCCCGAGTGGGGGCGAGCTTTCTTT.

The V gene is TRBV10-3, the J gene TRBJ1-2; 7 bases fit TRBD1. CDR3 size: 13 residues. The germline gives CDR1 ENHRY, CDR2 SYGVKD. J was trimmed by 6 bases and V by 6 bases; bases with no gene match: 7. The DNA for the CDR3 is TGTGCCATCAGCGGGACAGAAGAAAATGGCTACACCTTC. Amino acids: CAISGTEENGYTF.

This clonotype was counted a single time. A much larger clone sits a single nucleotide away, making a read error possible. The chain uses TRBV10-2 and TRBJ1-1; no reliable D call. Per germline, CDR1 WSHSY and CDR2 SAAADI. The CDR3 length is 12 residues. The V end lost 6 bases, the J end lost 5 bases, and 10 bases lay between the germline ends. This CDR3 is CASRPTVTEAFF. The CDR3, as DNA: TGCGCCAGCAGGCCAACCGTAACTGAAGCTTTCTTT.

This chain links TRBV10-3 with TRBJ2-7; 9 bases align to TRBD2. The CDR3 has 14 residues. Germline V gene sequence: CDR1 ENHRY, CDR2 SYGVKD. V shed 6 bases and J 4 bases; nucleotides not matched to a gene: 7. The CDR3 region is CAIRVSGSGYEQYF. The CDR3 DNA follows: TGTGCCATCAGGGTTAGCGGGAGTGGGTACGAGCAGTACTTC.

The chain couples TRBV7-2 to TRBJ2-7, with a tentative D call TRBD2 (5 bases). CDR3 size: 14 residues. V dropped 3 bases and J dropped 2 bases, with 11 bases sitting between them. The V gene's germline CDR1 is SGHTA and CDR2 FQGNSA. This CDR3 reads CASSFTVSAYEQYF. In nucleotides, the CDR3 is TGTGCCAGCAGCTTCACGGTTAGCGCCTACGAGCAGTACTTC.

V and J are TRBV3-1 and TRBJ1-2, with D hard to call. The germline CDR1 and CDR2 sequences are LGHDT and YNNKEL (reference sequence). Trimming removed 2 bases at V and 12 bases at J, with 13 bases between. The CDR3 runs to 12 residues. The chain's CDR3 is CASSQIRTSNTF. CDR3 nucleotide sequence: TGTGCCAGCAGCCAAATCAGGACCTCGAACACCTTC.

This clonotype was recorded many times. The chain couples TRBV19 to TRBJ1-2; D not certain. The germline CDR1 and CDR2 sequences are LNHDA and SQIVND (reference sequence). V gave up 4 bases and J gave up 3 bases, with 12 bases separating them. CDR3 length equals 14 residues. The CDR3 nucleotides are TGTGCCAGTAGTAGATCAAGAAGGGACTATGGCTACACCTTC. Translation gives CASSRSRRDYGYTF. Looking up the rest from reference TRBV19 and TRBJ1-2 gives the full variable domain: DGGITQSPKYLFRKEGQNVTLSCEQNLNHDAMYWYRQDPGQGLRLIYYSQIVNDFQKGDIAEGYSVSREKKESFPLTVTSAQKNPTAFYLCASSRSRRDYGYTFGSGTRLTVV.

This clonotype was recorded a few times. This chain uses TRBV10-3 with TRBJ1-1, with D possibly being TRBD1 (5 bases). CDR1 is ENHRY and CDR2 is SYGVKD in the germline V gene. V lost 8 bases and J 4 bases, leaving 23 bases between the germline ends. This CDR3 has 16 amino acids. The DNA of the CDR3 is TGTGCCATCGTGGATCAACGAAGGGGCAGCTCCACTGAAGCTTTCTTT. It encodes CAIVDQRRGSSTEAFF.

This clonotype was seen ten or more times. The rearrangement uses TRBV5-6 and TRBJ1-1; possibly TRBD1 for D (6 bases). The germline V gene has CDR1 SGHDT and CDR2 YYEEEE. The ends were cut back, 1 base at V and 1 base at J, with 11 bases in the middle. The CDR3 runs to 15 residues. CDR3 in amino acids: CASSLLQGTNTEAFF. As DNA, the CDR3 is TGTGCCAGCAGCTTGTTGCAGGGGACGAACACTGAAGCTTTCTTT. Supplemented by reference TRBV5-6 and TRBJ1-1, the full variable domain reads DAGVTQSPTHLIKTRGQQVTLRCSPKSGHDTVSWYQQALGQGPQFIFQYYEEEERQRGNFPDRFSGHQFPNYSSELNVNALLLGDSALYLCASSLLQGTNTEAFFGQGTRLTVV.

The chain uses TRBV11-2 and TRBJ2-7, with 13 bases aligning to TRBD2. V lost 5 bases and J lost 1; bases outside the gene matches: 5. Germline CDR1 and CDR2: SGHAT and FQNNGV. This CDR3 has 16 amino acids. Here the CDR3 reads CASSPGLAGVSYEQYF. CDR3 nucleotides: TGTGCCAGCAGCCCCGGACTAGCGGGGGTATCCTACGAGCAGTACTTC.

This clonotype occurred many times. The chain's CDR3 is CASSLTSGSGETQYF. The DNA of the CDR3 is TGTGCCAGCAGCTTAACTAGCGGGAGTGGAGAGACCCAGTACTTC. The rearrangement links TRBV7-2 to TRBJ2-5; 11 bases align to TRBD2. Germline loops: CDR1 SGHTA, CDR2 FQGNSA. The CDR3 runs 15 residues. Trimming at V came to 2 bases and at J to 4 bases, leaving 3 bases not matched to a gene. The full variable domain, completed using reference TRBV7-2 and TRBJ2-5, is GAGVSQSPSNKVTEKGKDVELRCDPISGHTALYWYRQSLGQGLEFLIYFQGNSAPDKSGLPSDRFSAERTGGSVSTLTIQRTQQEDSAVYLCASSLTSGSGETQYFGPGTRLLVL.

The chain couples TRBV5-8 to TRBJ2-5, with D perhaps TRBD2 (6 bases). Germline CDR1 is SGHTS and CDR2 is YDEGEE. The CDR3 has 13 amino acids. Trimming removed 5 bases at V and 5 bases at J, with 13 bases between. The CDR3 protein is CASRKTGRETQYF. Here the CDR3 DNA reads TGTGCCAGCAGAAAAACGGGGAGGGAGACCCAGTACTTC.

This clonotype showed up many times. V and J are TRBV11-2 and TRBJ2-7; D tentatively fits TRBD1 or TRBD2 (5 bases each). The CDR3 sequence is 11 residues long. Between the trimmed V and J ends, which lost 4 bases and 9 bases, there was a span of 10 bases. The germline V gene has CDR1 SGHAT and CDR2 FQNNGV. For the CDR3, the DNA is TGTGCCAGCAGCTCGGGACGTTCGCAGTACTTC. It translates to CASSSGRSQYF.

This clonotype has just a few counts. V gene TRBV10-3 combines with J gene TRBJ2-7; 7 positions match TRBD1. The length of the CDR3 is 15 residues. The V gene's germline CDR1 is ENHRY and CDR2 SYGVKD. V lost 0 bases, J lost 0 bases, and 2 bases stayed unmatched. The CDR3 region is CAISESRQGSYEQYF. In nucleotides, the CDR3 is TGTGCCATCAGTGAGTCCAGACAGGGCTCCTACGAGCAGTACTTC.

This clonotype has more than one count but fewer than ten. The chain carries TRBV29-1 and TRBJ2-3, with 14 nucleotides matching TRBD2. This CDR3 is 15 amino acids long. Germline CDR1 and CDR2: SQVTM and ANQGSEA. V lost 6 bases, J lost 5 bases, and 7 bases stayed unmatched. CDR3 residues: CSVGGTSGRRDTQYF. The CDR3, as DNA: TGCAGCGTAGGTGGGACTAGCGGGAGAAGAGATACGCAGTATTTT.